The TCR beta chain described here comes from a study of T cell responses to AZD1222 COVID-19 vaccine. Study-wide results and limits: The donors showed a predominance of white British ancestry and of females, with possible underestimation of clonal diversity.

Only in-frame clones appear in the TCRdb table, and some are missing; sequencing was by immunoSEQ multiplex PCR. The sample has 95,000 to 150,000 clones, just under 90% seen once. A word on this clone: Its specificity is not known.

This sample comprised peripheral blood, obtained on day 0 of AZD1222 vaccination. The receptor was isolated from an adult in good health.

The CDR3 DNA follows: TGTGCCAGCAGCTCACTAGCGGGAGGGCCGACGGCCTACAATGAGCAGTTCTTC. This codes for CASSSLAGGPTAYNEQFF. The chain combines TRBV7-6 with TRBJ2-1, with 13 bases identical to TRBD2. V was pared by 4 bases and J by 2 bases, with 8 bases of the junction left unmatched. Germline values: CDR1 SGHVS, CDR2 FNYEAQ. The CDR3 consists of 18 residues.